This T cell receptor beta chain originates from a study of shared clonotypes between healthy human individuals. Libraries were prepared by immunoSEQ multiplex PCR; TCRdb keeps only in-frame clonotypes and omits some of them. This table holds over 2,000,000 clones, around 95% found once. Terminally differentiated effector memory CD45RA+ cells were left out of the naive CD8 fraction, which was CD45RO-negative and positively selected for CCR7. Overall study results and limits: The sampled material consisted only of blood, and tissue repertoires are likely to differ.

The CDR3 runs 13 residues. V was cut by 3 bases and J by 3 bases, with 8 bases left in between. From germline, CDR1 is MGHRA and CDR2 YSYEKL. Worth noting for this clone: Its antigen remains unidentified. The sample holds other DNA sequences that translate to the same CDR3.

The chain combines TRBV4-1 with TRBJ1-1; D possibly corresponds to TRBD1 (5 bases). Sequencing was performed on naive CD8+ T cells from PBMCs. This TCR derives from a young man in good health. Some clones in this sample may be carry-over from other donors' samples. DNA for the CDR3: TGCGCCAGCAGCCAGGGGGGGTACACTGAAGCTTTCTTT. It yields the protein CASSQGGYTEAFF.